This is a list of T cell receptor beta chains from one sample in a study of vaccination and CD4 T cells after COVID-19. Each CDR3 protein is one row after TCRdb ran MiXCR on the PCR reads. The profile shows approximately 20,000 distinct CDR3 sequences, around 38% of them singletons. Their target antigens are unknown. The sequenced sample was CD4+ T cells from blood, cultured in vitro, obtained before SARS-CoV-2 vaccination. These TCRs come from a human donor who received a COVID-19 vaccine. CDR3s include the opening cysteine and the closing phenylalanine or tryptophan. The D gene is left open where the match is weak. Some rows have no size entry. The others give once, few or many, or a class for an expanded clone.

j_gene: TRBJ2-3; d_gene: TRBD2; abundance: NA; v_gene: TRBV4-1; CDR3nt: TGCGCCAGCAGCCAAGAGAAGACTAGCGGAGACACAGATACGCAGTATTTT; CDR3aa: CASSQEKTSGDTDTQYF
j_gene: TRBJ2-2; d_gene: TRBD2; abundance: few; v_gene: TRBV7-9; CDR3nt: TGTGCCAGCAGTTGGACTAGCGGGGGGGCCTTTTCCACCGGGGAGCTGTTTTTT; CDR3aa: CASSWTSGGAFSTGELFF
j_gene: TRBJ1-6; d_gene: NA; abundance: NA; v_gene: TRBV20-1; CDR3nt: TGCAGTGCTTGGTCAGGAATTAATTCACCCCTCCACTTT; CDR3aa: CSAWSGINSPLHF
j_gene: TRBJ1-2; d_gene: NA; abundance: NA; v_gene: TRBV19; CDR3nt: TGTGCCAGTACCCCCGGCGCAGTTAACTATGGCTACACCTTC; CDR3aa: CASTPGAVNYGYTF
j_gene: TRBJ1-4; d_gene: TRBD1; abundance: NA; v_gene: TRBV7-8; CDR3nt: TGTGCCAGCAGCCTCCGGGACAGGGCTGAAAAACTGTTTTTT; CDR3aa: CASSLRDRAEKLFF
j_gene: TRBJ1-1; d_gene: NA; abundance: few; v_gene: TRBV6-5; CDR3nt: TGTGCCAGCAGCTACGTCGTCGAAGCTTTCTTT; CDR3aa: CASSYVVEAFF
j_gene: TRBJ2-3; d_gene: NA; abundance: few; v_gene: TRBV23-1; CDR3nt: TGCGCCAGCAGTCAATCCCGGGACTTTTCCGGGGCAGATACGCAGTATTTT; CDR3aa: CASSQSRDFSGADTQYF
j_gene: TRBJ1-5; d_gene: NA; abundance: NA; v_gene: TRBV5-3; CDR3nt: TGTGCCAGCAGCTCTCTTTGGGGGAATAGCAATCAGCCCCAGCATTTT; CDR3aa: CASSSLWGNSNQPQHF
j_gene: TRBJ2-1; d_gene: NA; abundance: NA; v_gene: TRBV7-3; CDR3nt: TGTGCCAGCAGCATAAAGGGGGTGGGCTGGCCTTTTTACAATGAGCAGTTCTTC; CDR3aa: CASSIKGVGWPFYNEQFF
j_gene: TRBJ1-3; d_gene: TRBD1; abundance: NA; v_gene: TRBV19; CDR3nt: TGTGCCAGTAGTTCCCGACAGGGTGAGGCTGGAAACACCTTATATTTT; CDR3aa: CASSSRQGEAGNTLYF
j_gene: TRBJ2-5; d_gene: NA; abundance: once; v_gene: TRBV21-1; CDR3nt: TGTGCCAGACGGACTAGAGACCAAGAGACCCAGTACTTC; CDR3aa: CARRTRDQETQYF
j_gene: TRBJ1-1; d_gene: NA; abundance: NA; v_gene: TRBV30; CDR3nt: TGTGCCTGGAATATCGCAGGTGCATTGAACACTGAAGCTTTCTTT; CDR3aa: CAWNIAGALNTEAFF
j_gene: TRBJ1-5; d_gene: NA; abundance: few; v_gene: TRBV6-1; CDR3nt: TGTGCCAGCAGCCCACAGGCGCTCTATAGCAATCAGCCCCAGCATTTT; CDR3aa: CASSPQALYSNQPQHF
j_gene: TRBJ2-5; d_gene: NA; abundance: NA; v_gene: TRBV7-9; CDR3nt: TGTGCCAGCAGCTTGGGCCTAGGGACCCAGTACTTC; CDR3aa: CASSLGLGTQYF
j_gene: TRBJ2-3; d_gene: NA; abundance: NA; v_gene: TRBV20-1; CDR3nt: TGCAGTGTGACGGGACAGAATAGCGGACGCACAGATACGCAGTATTTT; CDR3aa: CSVTGQNSGRTDTQYF
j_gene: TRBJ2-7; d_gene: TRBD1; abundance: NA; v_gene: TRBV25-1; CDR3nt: TGTGCCAGCAGTGCCCGGACAGGGGGAGTCTTGGAGCAGTACTTC; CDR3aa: CASSARTGGVLEQYF
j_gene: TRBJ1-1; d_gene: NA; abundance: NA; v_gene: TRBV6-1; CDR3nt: TGTGCCAGCAGTGAATGGGGCAGGGGCATGAACACTGAAGCTTTCTTT; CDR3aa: CASSEWGRGMNTEAFF
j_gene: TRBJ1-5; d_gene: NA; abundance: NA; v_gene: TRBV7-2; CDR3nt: TGTGCCAGCAGCCCCGGACAGTTCGGCTATAGCAATCAGCCCCAGCATTTT; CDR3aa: CASSPGQFGYSNQPQHF
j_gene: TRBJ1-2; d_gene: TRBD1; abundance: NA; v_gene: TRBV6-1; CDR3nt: TGTGCCAGCAGGCCGTATGGGGGACAGGGGGAATCTGACTATGGCTACACCTTC; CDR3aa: CASRPYGGQGESDYGYTF
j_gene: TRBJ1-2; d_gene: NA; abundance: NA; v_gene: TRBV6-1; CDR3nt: TGTGCCAGCAGTGAAGCTCCCCAGGGTGGCTACACCTTC; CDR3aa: CASSEAPQGGYTF
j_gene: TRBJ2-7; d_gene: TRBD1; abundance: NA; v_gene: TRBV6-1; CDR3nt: TGTGCCAGCAGTCTCCTACAGGGGCGTGCAACCTACGAGCAGTACTTC; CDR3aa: CASSLLQGRATYEQYF
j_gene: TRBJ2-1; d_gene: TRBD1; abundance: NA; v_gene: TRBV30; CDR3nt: TGTGCCTGGAGTAGGGACAGGGGTAATGAGCAGTTCTTC; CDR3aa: CAWSRDRGNEQFF
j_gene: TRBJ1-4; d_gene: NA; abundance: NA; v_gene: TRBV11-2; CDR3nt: TGTGCCAGCAGCTTCGTTACTCAGGTCCCCCGACGTCCCACTAATGAAAAACTGTTTTTT; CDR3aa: CASSFVTQVPRRPTNEKLFF
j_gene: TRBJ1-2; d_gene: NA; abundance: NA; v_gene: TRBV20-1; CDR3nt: TGCAGTGCTAGAGATCCAGACCGAAAATACCACGCTAACTATGGCTACACCTTC; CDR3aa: CSARDPDRKYHANYGYTF
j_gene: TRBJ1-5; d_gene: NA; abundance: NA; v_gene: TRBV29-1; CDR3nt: TGCAGCGTCGGAGGGGACAGCAATCAGCCCCAGCATTTT; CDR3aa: CSVGGDSNQPQHF
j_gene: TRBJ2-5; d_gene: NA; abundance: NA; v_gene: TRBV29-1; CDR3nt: TGCAGCGTTAAACAGTCCCAAGAGACCCAGTACTTC; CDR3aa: CSVKQSQETQYF